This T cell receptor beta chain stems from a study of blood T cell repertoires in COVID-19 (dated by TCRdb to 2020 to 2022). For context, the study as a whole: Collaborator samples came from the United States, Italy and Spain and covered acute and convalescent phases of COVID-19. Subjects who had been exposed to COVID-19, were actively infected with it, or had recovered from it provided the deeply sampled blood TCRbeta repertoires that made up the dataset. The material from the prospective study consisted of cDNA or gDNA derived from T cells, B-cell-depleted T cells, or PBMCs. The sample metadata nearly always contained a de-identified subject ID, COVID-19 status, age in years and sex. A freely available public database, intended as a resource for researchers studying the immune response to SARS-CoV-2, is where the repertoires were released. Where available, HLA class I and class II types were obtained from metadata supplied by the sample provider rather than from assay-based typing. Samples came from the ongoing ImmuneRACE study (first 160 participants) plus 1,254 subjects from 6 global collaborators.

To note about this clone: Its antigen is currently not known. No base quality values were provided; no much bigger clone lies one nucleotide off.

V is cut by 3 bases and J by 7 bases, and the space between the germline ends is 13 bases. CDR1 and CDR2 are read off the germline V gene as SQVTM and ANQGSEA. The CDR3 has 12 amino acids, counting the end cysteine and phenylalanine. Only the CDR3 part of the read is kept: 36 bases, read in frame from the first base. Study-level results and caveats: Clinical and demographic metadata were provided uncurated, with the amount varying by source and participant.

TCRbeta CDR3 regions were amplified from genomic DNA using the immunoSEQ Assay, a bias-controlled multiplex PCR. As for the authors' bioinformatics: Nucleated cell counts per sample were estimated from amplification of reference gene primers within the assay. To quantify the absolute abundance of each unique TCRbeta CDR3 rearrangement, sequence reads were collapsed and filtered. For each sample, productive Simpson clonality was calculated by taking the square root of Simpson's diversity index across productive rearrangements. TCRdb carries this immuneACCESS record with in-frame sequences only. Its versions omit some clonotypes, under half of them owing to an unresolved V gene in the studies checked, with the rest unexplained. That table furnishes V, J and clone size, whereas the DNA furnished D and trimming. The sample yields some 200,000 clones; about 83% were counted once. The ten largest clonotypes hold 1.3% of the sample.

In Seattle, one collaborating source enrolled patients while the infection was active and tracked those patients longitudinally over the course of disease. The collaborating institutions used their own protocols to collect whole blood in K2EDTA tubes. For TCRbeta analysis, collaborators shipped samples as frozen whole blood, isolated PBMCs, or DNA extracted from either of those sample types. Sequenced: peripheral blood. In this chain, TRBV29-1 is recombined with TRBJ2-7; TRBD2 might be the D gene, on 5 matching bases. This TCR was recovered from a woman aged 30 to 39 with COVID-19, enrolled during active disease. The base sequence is TGCAGCGTTGAGAAGGGTAAGCGGGAGCAGTACTTC. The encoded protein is CSVEKGKREQYF.